The source of this T cell receptor (beta chain) is a study of blood T cell repertoires in COVID-19. On the study more broadly: Samples taken during acute and convalescent COVID-19 were collected in the United States, Italy and Spain. The cDNA or gDNA used as material had been derived from T cells, B-cell-depleted T cells, or PBMCs.

The CDR3 runs 13 residues. V lost 9 bases, J lost 3 bases, and 15 bases lay in between. Germline values: CDR1 SEHNR, CDR2 FQNEAQ (reference sequence). As originally analysed: From reference gene primer amplification, estimates of nucleated cell counts were derived. The protocol was immunoSEQ multiplex PCR, while the TCRdb copy is restricted to in-frame clones and leaves out a portion. V, J and clone size were drawn from that table, and D and trimming were deduced from the DNA. The sample holds 35,000 to 50,000 clones, over 75% seen once. This clone was detected a few times. This clonotype was sampled from a woman aged 35 to 49 with acute or convalescent COVID-19. The sample comprised peripheral blood. This chain links TRBV7-9 with TRBJ2-7; maybe TRBD1 (8 bases). This CDR3 is CASQGAGDYEQYF. DNA of the CDR3: TGTGCCAGTCAGGGGGCGGGAGACTACGAGCAGTACTTC.